The 28 T cell receptor beta chains in this list originate from one sample, sequenced in a study of molecular identifiers for immune sequencing clone quantification. Via MiXCR, TCRdb re-called the PCR reads, giving one row per CDR3 protein. In the table there are approximately 40,000 distinct CDR3 sequences, more than 20% of which are singletons. Sequences were obtained from naive CD8+ T cells from blood, with Jurkat cell RNA spiked in. The subset: FACS-sorted CD8+CD4-CCR7+CD45RA+ naive T cells. The receptor set was obtained from a human donor in good health. Some libraries in this study had Jurkat cell RNA spiked in.

Notes on this clonotype: A much larger clone lies a single base off, so this may be a read error. The chain uses TRBV27 and TRBJ1-1; D call uncertain. Germline CDR1 reads MNHEY; CDR2 reads SMNVEV (reference sequence). The length of the CDR3 is 11 residues. The V end was cut by 5 bases, the J end by 4 bases, with 5 bases between. The CDR3 DNA follows: TGTGCCAGCAGTACGATCACTGAAGCTTTCTTT. The encoded protein is CASSTITEAFF.

This clonotype was counted ten times or more. The CDR3 DNA follows: TGTGCCAGCAGCTCTGGCTCTAATGAAAAACTGTTTTTT. It codes for CASSSGSNEKLFF. This rearrangement joins TRBV12-3 or TRBV12-4 to TRBJ1-4, with no clear D. The CDR3 covers 13 residues. With 6 bases removed from V and 3 bases from J, the gap between germline ends came to 8 bases.

This clonotype was seen many times. The CDR3 nucleotides are TGCGCCAGCAGCCAAGATGCCAGGGGGCAAGAGACCCAGTACTTC. Its translation is CASSQDARGQETQYF. This chain connects TRBV4-1 to TRBJ2-5; 7 bases match TRBD1. Germline V gene lookup returns CDR1 MGHRA and CDR2 YSYEKL. The CDR3 length is 15 residues. V was clipped by 0 bases and J by 2 bases; unmatched bases: 3.

This clonotype rates as medium-sized. The chain employs TRBV29-1 and TRBJ2-7; a possible D gene is TRBD2 (5 bases). Trimming took 5 bases from V and 2 from J, leaving 13 bases between them. Germline V gene data show CDR1 as SQVTM and CDR2 as ANQGSEA. The CDR3 contains 13 residues. The CDR3 spells CSVSGPATYEQYF. CDR3 nucleotides: TGCAGCGTTAGCGGACCGGCCACCTACGAGCAGTACTTC.

This clonotype was observed many times. The J gene is TRBJ1-5, the V gene TRBV27, with D hard to call. CDR1 is MNHEY and CDR2 is SMNVEV in the germline V gene (reference sequence). Deletions cut 2 bases from V and 3 bases from J, with 20 bases between. CDR3 length: 18 amino acids. The CDR3 DNA reads as TGTGCCAGCAGTTTAGGCCCCCCCTGGTTACTGATCAATCAGCCCCAGCATTTT. It yields the protein CASSLGPPWLLINQPQHF.

This clonotype was seen repeatedly, ten times or more. The V gene is TRBV29-1, the J gene TRBJ2-5, with D possibly matching TRBD1 (6 bases). The germline V gene encodes CDR1 SQVTM and CDR2 ANQGSEA. The CDR3 covers 16 residues. Trimming removed 0 bases at V and 1 base at J, with 15 bases between. The chain's CDR3 is CSVEDGTLVVQETQYF. For the CDR3, the DNA is TGCAGCGTTGAAGACGGGACACTAGTAGTCCAAGAGACCCAGTACTTC.

This rearrangement joins TRBV27 to TRBJ2-5; D perhaps matches TRBD1 (5 bases). Looked up from germline, CDR1 is MNHEY and CDR2 is SMNVEV (reference sequence). The V and J ends lost 2 bases and 5 bases respectively, with 12 bases between them. The CDR3 has 14 residues. This chain's CDR3 is CASSLIAQAETQYF. The CDR3 DNA reads TGTGCCAGCAGTTTAATAGCACAGGCGGAGACCCAGTACTTC.

The sample holds a few counts of this clonotype. Just one base apart from a much larger clone, this may be a read error. The chain has TRBV12-3 or TRBV12-4 and TRBJ2-3; TRBD2 might be the D (7 bases). CDR3 length: 16 amino acids. V gave up 1 base and J gave up 4 bases, with 15 bases separating them. The CDR3 region is CASSLEPRGAADTQYF. In DNA form, the CDR3 reads TGTGCCAGCAGTTTAGAACCCCGGGGGGCCGCAGATACGCAGTATTTT.

Comments on this clonotype: Lacking the conserved final phenylalanine or tryptophan, this CDR3 likely reflects a read error. No DNA is shown, since the ends of the CDR3 on it are uncertain; the CDR3 is the one TCRdb lists. The genes are TRBV12-3 or TRBV12-4 and TRBJ1-4; the DNA was not compared with TRBD1, the D call given in the table. The CDR3 length equals 16 residues, ends included. Here the CDR3 reads CASRPSQDRRLEKLII.

This clonotype was found many times. CDR3 DNA: TGCGCCAGCAGCCCGCCGGGACAGGGGGTTTACGAGCAGTACTTC. Encoded protein: CASSPPGQGVYEQYF. V usage is TRBV4-3 and J usage is TRBJ2-7, with 11 bases that match TRBD1. This CDR3 region has 15 residues. Germline trimming cut 4 bases from V and 4 bases from J; bases unmatched to any gene: 6. Germline V lookup: CDR1 LGHNA, CDR2 YSLEER.

This clonotype showed up many times. The chain uses TRBV6-2 or TRBV6-3 and TRBJ2-6; tentatively, D is TRBD1 (6 bases). The V end was cut by 6 bases, the J end by 0 bases, with 18 bases between. The CDR3 is 18 residues long. Germline CDR1 and CDR2: MNHEY and SVGEGT. This chain's CDR3 is CASSSLTGLSSGANVLTF. DNA for the CDR3: TGTGCCAGCAGCTCCCTGACAGGACTCAGCTCTGGGGCCAACGTCCTGACTTTC.

The rearrangement links TRBV9 to TRBJ2-6, with a tentative D call TRBD2 (7 bases). Per germline, CDR1 SGDLS and CDR2 YYNGEE. This CDR3 has 18 residues. Between the trimmed V and J ends, which lost 2 bases and 16 bases, there was a span of 31 bases. CDR3 residues: CASSVGGAPGSGANALTF. In DNA, the CDR3 is TGTGCCAGCAGCGTTGGGGGGGCCCCTGGTTCGGGGGCCAACGCTCTGACTTTC.

This clonotype was seen a few times. The chain couples TRBV14 to TRBJ2-5, with D perhaps matching TRBD1 or TRBD2 (6 bases each). The CDR3 covers 15 residues. CDR1 SGHDN and CDR2 FVKESK come from the germline V gene. Between the trimmed V and J ends, which lost 4 bases and 2 bases, there was a span of 14 bases. CDR3: CASSRGAHLQETQYF. The CDR3, as DNA: TGTGCCAGCAGCCGGGGGGCTCACCTTCAAGAGACCCAGTACTTC.

This clonotype was detected ten times or more. This chain links TRBV6-5 with TRBJ2-3, with 9 bases lining up with TRBD1. This CDR3 is 16 amino acids long. With 6 bases clipped from V and 2 bases from J, the junction kept 9 bases outside the gene matches. Germline assignment: CDR1 MNHEY and CDR2 SVGAGI. The CDR3 region is CASRPGTGSYTDTQYF. The CDR3 bases are TGTGCCAGCAGACCCGGGACAGGGTCATACACAGATACGCAGTATTTT.

This clonotype was detected only a few times. The rearrangement links TRBV27 to TRBJ1-1, with no clear D. CDR1 is MNHEY, CDR2 SMNVEV, per germline (reference sequence). V shed 2 bases and J shed 1 base, with 5 bases lying between them. The CDR3 runs 13 residues. The DNA of the CDR3 is TGTGCCAGCAGTTTAACCCGGAACACTGAAGCTTTCTTT. This sequence encodes CASSLTRNTEAFF.

This clonotype was seen repeatedly, ten times or more. The chain uses TRBV25-1 and TRBJ2-1; 9 bases match TRBD2. The CDR3 sequence is 12 residues long. The ends lost 7 bases at V and 7 bases at J; junction bases unmatched: 2. The V gene's germline CDR1 is MGHDK and CDR2 SYGVNS. The CDR3 loop reads CASTSGMNEQFF. CDR3 DNA: TGTGCCAGCACTAGCGGGATGAATGAGCAGTTCTTC.

The sample holds many counts of this clonotype. The chain couples TRBV6-2 or TRBV6-3 to TRBJ2-5, with D possibly being TRBD1 (6 bases). From germline, CDR1 is MNHEY and CDR2 SVGEGT. Trimming left V 4 bases short and J 1 base short, with 16 bases between. The CDR3 is 16 amino acids. The CDR3 DNA reads as TGTGCCAGCAGTTCGTATAAGGACAGCCCCCAAGAGACCCAGTACTTC. Amino acids: CASSSYKDSPQETQYF.

This clonotype came up many times. The chain is built from TRBV6-2 or TRBV6-3 and TRBJ2-7; D is unresolved. There are 17 residues in the CDR3. Germline lookup yields CDR1 MNHEY and CDR2 SVGEGT. V lost 0 bases and J lost 3, with 18 bases in between. CDR3 amino acids: CASSYSPDRILGYEQYF. The CDR3 DNA reads TGTGCCAGCAGTTACTCCCCGGACCGAATCCTGGGCTACGAGCAGTACTTC.

The chain links TRBV3-2 to TRBJ1-6. TRBV3-2 is a listed pseudogene. The CDR3 sequence is 13 residues long. CDR3: CASSQQRFFPLHF. In DNA form, the CDR3 reads TGTGCCAGCAGCCAACAACGGTTCTTTCCCCTCCACTTT.

This clonotype was seen at least ten times. The junction departs from the called germline gene at one end, perhaps through a read error. The chain couples TRBV19 to TRBJ1-1, with a possible D match to TRBD1 (5 bases). CDR1 is LNHDA and CDR2 is SQIVND in the germline V gene (reference sequence). This CDR3 spans 14 amino acids. CDR3 in amino acids: CASSIRGMNTGAFF. The CDR3 nucleotides are TGTGCCAGTAGTATAAGGGGAATGAACACTGGAGCTTTCTTT.

This clonotype was counted many times. The V and J genes are TRBV5-1 and TRBJ2-1, with D possibly TRBD1 on 8 matching bases. Germline V gene sequence: CDR1 SGHRS, CDR2 YFSETQ. V dropped 3 bases and J dropped 3 bases, with 31 bases sitting between them. The CDR3 consists of 21 residues. In nucleotides, the CDR3 is TGCGCCAGCAGCTCTCCCCTTCACGGACAGGGTAAGGGGGACTACTACAATGAGCAGTTCTTC. Its translation is CASSSPLHGQGKGDYYNEQFF.

There are a few counts of this clonotype. Its ends do not fully match the called genes, so a read error is possible. This chain uses TRBV7-3 with TRBJ2-5, with a tentative D call TRBD2 (5 bases). Looked up from germline, CDR1 is SGHTA and CDR2 is FQGTGA. The CDR3 extends over 15 amino acids. CDR3 amino acids: CASSSYWGDQDTQYF. For the CDR3, the DNA is TGTGCAAGCAGCTCCTACTGGGGAGACCAAGACACCCAGTACTTT.

CDR3 in amino acids: CASSLGLQGYNEQFF. CDR3 coding DNA: TGTGCCAGCAGTCTCGGGTTACAGGGTTACAATGAGCAGTTCTTC. V and J are TRBV28 and TRBJ2-1; D might be TRBD1 (6 bases). The germline V and J ends were trimmed by 5 bases and 4 bases, with 15 bases remaining between them. The CDR3 consists of 15 residues. The germline V gene has CDR1 MDHEN and CDR2 SYDVKM. The complete variable domain, with remaining parts taken from reference TRBV28 and TRBJ2-1, reads DVKVTQSSRYLVKRTGEKVFLECVQDMDHENMFWYRQDPGLGLRLIYFSYDVKMKEKGDIPEGYSVSREKKERFSLILESASTNQTSMYLCASSLGLQGYNEQFFGPGTRLTVL.

In the case of this clonotype: Given the absence of the conserved phenylalanine or tryptophan at the CDR3 end, a read error is likely. The rearrangement links TRBV27 to TRBJ2-7; 9 bases align to TRBD1. CDR1 MNHEY and CDR2 SMNVEV come from the germline V gene (reference sequence). V trimming: 2 bases; J trimming: 2 bases; junction bases outside the gene matches: 1. The CDR3 runs 14 residues. The CDR3 protein is CASSLGTGPYEQYL. The CDR3, as DNA: TGTGCCAGCAGTTTAGGGACAGGGCCCTACGAGCAGTACCTC.

The CDR3: CSVERNTEAFF. Here the CDR3 DNA reads TGCAGCGTTGAGCGGAACACTGAAGCTTTCTTT. The chain links TRBV29-1 to TRBJ1-1; D remains unclear. CDR1 and CDR2 (germline): SQVTM, ANQGSEA. V gave up 3 bases and J gave up 1 base, with 3 bases separating them. The CDR3 loop spans 11 amino acids. Based on the CDR3 plus reference TRBV29-1 and TRBJ1-1, the full variable domain is SAVISQKPSRDICQRGTSLTIQCQVDSQVTMMFWYRQQPGQSLTLIATANQGSEATYESGFVIDKFPISRPNLTFSTLTVSNMSPEDSSIYLCSVERNTEAFFGQGTRLTVV.

This clonotype was recorded at least ten times. This chain connects TRBV19 to TRBJ2-3; no clear D gene. Trimming cost V 7 bases and J 4 bases, with 12 bases left between them. CDR1 LNHDA and CDR2 SQIVND come from the germline V gene (reference sequence). There are 13 residues in the CDR3. This chain's CDR3 is CASKRALSDTQYF. As DNA, the CDR3 is TGTGCCAGTAAAAGAGCGTTATCAGATACGCAGTATTTT.

The chain uses TRBV15 and TRBJ2-2, with D possibly matching TRBD1 (6 bases). Germline values: CDR1 LNHNV, CDR2 YYDKDF (reference sequence). Deletions cut 5 bases from V and 4 bases from J, with 11 bases between. The length of the CDR3 is 14 residues. In DNA form, the CDR3 reads TGTGCCACCAGCTACGACAGGAGCACCGGGGAGCTGTTTTTT. It encodes CATSYDRSTGELFF.

A note on this clonotype: A read error may be the cause here, since a much bigger clone is one base away. The genes are TRBV4-1 and TRBJ1-5; D is ambiguous. The CDR3 has 13 residues. Germline loops: CDR1 MGHRA, CDR2 YSYEKL. The CDR3 sequence is CAGSQKVDQPQHF. In DNA form, the CDR3 reads TGCGCCGGCAGCCAAAAAGTCGACCAGCCCCAGCATTTT.